This TCR beta chain was obtained from a study of cytomegalovirus exposure and HLA in healthy donors. Study findings and constraints: A later analysis linked a missense variant in DCLRE1C to the trimming of TCR beta V and J genes. Cytomegalovirus-associated status was assigned to about 160 TCR beta chains.

V was clipped by 0 bases and J by 1 base, with 8 bases between them. There are 15 residues in the CDR3. CDR1 and CDR2 (germline): LGHNA, YSLEER. With respect to this clone: Its matching antigen is unknown. Other DNA sequences in the same sample also yield this CDR3.

The study ran its PCR with 60 Vbeta and 13 Jbeta primers. Using immunoSEQ multiplex PCR, the repertoire was profiled, and TCRdb retains in-frame clones only, with some absent. This sample carries about 170,000 clones, approximately 81% of them seen once, and the ten largest clones take about 2%. The material sequenced was PBMCs. This sequence originates from a woman between 50 and 59 years old in good health and CMV-seronegative. The J gene is TRBJ2-3, the V gene TRBV4-3; no clear D gene. CDR3 bases: TGCGCCAGCAGCCAAGATCAACGCGGCACAGATACGCAGTATTTT. This encodes CASSQDQRGTDTQYF.